Reported below is one T cell receptor beta chain. V was clipped by 0 bases and J by 0 bases, with 12 bases between them. CDR3 size: 18 residues. Germline-derived CDR1 and CDR2 are MGHRA and YSYEKL. Only in-frame clones appear in the TCRdb table, and some are missing; sequencing was by immunoSEQ multiplex PCR. The sample records over 600,000 clones, about 90% being singletons. These data come from a study of blood T cell repertoires in COVID-19. The V and J genes are TRBV4-1 and TRBJ1-6; D is possibly TRBD1 (5 bases). The sequence derives from a woman aged 18-30 years with acute or convalescent COVID-19. Sequencing was carried out using peripheral blood. The CDR3: CASSQEDSSGSYNSPLHF. The DNA for the CDR3 is TGCGCCAGCAGCCAAGAAGACAGCTCTGGCTCCTATAATTCACCCCTCCACTTT.